This TCR beta chain originates from a study of blood T cell repertoires in COVID-19. The sample holds one count of this clone. Assay: immunoSEQ multiplex PCR; the TCRdb copy retains only in-frame clones and omits some. Among hundreds of thousands of clones listed, about 86% were seen once. The CDR3 spans 17 residues. Unmatched junction bases numbered 7, after V lost 3 bases and J lost 3 bases. CDR1 and CDR2 from the germline V gene are SGHTA and FQGNSA. The receptor was derived from a woman in her thirties who had recovered from COVID-19. The chain links TRBV7-2 to TRBJ2-1, with TRBD2 identical over 11 bases. The sequencing input was peripheral blood. The CDR3, as DNA: TGTGCCAGCAGCTTTGTAGCGGGGGGGCGTGACTACAATGAGCAGTTCTTC. Translating gives CASSFVAGGRDYNEQFF.